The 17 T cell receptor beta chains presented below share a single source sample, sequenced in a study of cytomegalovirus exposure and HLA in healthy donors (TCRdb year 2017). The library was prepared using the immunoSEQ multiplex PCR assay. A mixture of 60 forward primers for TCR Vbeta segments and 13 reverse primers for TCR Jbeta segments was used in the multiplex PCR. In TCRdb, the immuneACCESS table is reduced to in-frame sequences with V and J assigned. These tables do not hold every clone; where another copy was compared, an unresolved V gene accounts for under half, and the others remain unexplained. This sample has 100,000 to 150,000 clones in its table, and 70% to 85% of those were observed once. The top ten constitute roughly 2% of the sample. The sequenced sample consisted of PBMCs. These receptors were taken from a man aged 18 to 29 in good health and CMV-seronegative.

CDR3 loop: CASSVGTGWYEQYF. DNA of the CDR3: TGTGCCAGCAGCGTAGGGACAGGATGGTACGAGCAGTACTTC. V is TRBV9 and J is TRBJ2-7; 7 nucleotides align to TRBD1. The CDR3 covers 14 residues. V lost 0 bases and J lost 4; bases outside the gene matches: 4. Germline lookup yields CDR1 SGDLS and CDR2 YYNGEE.

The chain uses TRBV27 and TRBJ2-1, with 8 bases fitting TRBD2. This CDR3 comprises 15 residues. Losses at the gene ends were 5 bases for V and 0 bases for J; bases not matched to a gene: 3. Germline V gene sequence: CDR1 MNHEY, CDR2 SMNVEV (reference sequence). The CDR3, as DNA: TGTGCCAGCAGTGTCCTAGCGGGCTCCTACAATGAGCAGTTCTTC. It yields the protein CASSVLAGSYNEQFF.

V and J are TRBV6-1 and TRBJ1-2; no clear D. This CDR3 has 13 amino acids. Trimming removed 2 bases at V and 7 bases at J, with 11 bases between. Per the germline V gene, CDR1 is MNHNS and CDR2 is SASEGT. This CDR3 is CASSESGRLGYTF. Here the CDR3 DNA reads TGTGCCAGCAGTGAATCCGGGAGGCTTGGCTACACCTTC.

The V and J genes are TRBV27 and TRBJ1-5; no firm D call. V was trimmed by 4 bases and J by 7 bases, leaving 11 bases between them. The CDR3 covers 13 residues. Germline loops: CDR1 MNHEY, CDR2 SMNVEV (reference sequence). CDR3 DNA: TGTGCCAGCAGTTATGGCTTTTCCCAGCCCCAGCATTTT. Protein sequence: CASSYGFSQPQHF.

CDR3 DNA: TGTGCCAGCAGCTTAGTGGTCGCAGCGCCTATCAATGAGCAGTTCTTC. Residues: CASSLVVAAPINEQFF. The J gene is TRBJ2-1, the V gene TRBV11-3, with D unresolved. Germline V gives CDR1 SGHNT, CDR2 YENEEA. Trimming stripped 1 base from V and 6 bases from J, with 16 bases between. This CDR3 has 16 amino acids.

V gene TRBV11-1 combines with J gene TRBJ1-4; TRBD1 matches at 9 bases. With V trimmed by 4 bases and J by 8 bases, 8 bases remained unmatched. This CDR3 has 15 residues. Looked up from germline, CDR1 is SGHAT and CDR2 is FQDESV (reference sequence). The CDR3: CASSSDRGAGEKLFF. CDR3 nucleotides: TGTGCCAGCAGCTCGGACAGGGGAGCGGGCGAAAAACTGTTTTTT.

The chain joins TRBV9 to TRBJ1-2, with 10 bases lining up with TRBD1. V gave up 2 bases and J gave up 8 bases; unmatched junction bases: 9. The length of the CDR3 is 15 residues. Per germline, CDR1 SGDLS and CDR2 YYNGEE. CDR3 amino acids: CASSVRDRGLTGYTF. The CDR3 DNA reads TGTGCCAGCAGCGTGAGAGACAGGGGGCTAACGGGCTACACCTTC.

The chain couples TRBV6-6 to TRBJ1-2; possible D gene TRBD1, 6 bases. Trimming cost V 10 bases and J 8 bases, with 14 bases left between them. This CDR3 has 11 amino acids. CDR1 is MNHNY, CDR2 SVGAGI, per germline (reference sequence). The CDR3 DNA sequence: TGTGCCACTTCGACAGGTCGGGGCTACACCTTC. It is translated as CATSTGRGYTF.

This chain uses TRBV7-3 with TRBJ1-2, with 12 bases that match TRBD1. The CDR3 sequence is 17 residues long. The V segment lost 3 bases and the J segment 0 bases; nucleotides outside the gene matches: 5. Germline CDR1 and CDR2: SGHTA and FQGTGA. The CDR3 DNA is TGTGCCAGCAGCTTTCCGGGACAGGGGGCGCCTAACTATGGCTACACCTTC. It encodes CASSFPGQGAPNYGYTF.

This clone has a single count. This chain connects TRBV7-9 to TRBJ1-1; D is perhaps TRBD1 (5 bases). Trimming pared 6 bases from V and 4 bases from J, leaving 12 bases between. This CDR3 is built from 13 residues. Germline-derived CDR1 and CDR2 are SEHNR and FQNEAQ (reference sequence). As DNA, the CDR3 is TGTGCCAGCAGGCCAAGCGGGGGCACTGAAGCTTTCTTT. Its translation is CASRPSGGTEAFF. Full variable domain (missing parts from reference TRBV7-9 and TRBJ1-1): DTGVSQNPRHKITKRGQNVTFRCDPISEHNRLYWYRQTLGQGPEFLTYFQNEAQLEKSRLLSDRFSAERPKGSFSTLEIQRTEQGDSAMYLCASRPSGGTEAFFGQGTRLTVV.

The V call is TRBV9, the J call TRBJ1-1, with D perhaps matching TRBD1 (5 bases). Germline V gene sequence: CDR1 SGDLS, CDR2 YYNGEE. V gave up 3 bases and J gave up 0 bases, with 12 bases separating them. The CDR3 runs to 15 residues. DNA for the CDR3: TGTGCCAGCAGCGGGGGCGGTTTACTGAACACTGAAGCTTTCTTT. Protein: CASSGGGLLNTEAFF.

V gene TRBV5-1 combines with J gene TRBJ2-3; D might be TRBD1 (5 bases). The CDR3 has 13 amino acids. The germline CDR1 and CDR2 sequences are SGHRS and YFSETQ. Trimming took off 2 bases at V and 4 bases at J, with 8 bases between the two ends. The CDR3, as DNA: TGCGCCAGCAGCTTCAGGGAAGCAGATACGCAGTATTTT. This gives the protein CASSFREADTQYF.

CDR3 in amino acids: CASSLTGGYSRRDQETQYF. In DNA, the CDR3 is TGTGCCAGCAGCTTAACAGGGGGGTACAGTCGGCGGGACCAAGAGACCCAGTACTTC. The chain employs TRBV11-2 and TRBJ2-5; 8 bases match TRBD1. V shed 2 bases, J shed 0 bases, and the junction held 14 bases outside the gene matches. This CDR3 region has 19 residues. The V gene's germline CDR1 is SGHAT and CDR2 FQNNGV.

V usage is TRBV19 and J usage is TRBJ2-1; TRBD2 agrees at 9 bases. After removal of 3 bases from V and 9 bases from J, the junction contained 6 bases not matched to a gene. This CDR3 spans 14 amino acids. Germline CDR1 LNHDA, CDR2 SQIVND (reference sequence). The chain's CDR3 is CASSISPSGAEQFF. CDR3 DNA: TGTGCCAGTAGTATTTCCCCTAGCGGGGCTGAGCAGTTCTTC.

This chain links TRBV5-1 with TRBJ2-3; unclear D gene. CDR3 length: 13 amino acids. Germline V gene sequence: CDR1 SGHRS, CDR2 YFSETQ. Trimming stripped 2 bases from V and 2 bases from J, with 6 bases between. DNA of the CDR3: TGCGCCAGCAGCTTCGCACTCACAGATACGCAGTATTTT. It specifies CASSFALTDTQYF.

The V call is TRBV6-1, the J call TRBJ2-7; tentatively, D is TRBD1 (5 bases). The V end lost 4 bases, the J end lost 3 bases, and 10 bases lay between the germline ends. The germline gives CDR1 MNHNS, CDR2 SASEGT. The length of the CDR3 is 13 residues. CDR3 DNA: TGTGCCAGCAGTGGAAGGGGCCTCTACGAGCAGTACTTC. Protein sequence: CASSGRGLYEQYF.

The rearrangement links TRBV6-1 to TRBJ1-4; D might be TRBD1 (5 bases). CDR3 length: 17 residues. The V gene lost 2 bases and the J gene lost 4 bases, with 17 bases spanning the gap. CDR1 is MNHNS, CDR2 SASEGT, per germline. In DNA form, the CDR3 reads TGTGCCAGCAGTGAAATGGGGCAGACCTTAAATAATGAAAAACTGTTTTTT. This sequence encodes CASSEMGQTLNNEKLFF.